The clone carrying this T cell receptor beta chain has just a few counts. The target antigen is unknown. The entry originates in a study of beta chain features in type 1 diabetes. From germline, CDR1 is MDHEN and CDR2 SYDVKM. This CDR3 has 15 residues. V dropped 5 bases and J dropped 7; count of bases not matched to a gene: 9. Findings and limits, study-wide: It was among patients, rather than healthy donors, that naive, central memory and Treg TCRB repertoires appeared more similar. For Type 1 diabetes patients, all four CD4+ subsets carried TCRB CDR3s that were moderately but significantly shorter. Although PCR might favor shorter templates, it would do so equally in patients and controls.

Sorting of CD4+ naive, central memory, regulatory and stem cell-like memory cells was performed via CD45RO/CCR7/CD25/CD127/CD95/CD27. The isolated RNA, all of it, was reverse transcribed, so expressed TCRB transcripts were what got sequenced. The read count averaged roughly 4 million across naive, central memory and regulatory T cell samples. Repertoires were generated with immunoSEQ multiplex PCR, while TCRdb's copy carries only in-frame clones and drops some. The sample lists 330,000 or so clones; over 10% were seen once. Sample: naive CD4+ T cells from blood. The chain is built from TRBV28 and TRBJ2-2; 8 bases are a match to TRBD2. This sequence originates from a woman aged 18 to 35 with type 1 diabetes. CDR3: CASSPTGLDGGELFF. The CDR3 DNA is TGTGCCAGCAGTCCGACGGGACTAGACGGCGGGGAGCTGTTTTTT.